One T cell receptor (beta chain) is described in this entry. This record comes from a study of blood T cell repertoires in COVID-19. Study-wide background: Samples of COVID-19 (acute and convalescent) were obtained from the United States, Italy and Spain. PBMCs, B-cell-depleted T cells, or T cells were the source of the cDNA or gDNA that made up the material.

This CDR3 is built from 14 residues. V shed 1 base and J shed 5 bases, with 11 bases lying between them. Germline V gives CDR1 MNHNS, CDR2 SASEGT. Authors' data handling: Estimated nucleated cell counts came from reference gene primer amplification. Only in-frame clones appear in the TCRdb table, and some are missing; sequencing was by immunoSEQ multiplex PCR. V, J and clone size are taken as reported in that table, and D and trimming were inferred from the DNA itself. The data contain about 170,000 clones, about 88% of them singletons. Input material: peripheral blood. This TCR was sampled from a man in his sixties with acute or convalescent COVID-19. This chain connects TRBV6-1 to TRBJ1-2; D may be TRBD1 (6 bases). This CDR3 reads CASSEVGGAYGYTF. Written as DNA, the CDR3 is TGTGCCAGCAGTGAAGTCGGGGGGGCATATGGCTACACCTTC.